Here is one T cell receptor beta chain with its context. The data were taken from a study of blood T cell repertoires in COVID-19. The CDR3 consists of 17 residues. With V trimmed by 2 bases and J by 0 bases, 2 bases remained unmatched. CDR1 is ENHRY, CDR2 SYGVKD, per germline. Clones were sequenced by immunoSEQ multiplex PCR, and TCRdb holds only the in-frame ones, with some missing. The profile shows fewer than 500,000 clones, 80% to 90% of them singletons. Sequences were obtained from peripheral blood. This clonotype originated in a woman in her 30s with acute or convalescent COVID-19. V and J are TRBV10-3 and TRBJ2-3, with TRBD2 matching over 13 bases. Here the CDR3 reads CAISERGLAGSTDTQYF. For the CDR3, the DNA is TGTGCCATCAGTGAGAGGGGACTAGCGGGGAGCACAGATACGCAGTATTTT.